These T cell receptor beta chains were read from a single sample in a study of shared T cell receptors in the human thymus. Profiling relied on immunoSEQ multiplex PCR, and the TCRdb table lists in-frame clones only, not all of them. The table has 450,000 to 650,000 clones, 75% to 80% seen once. The sample was also linked to a second study, of human thymus T cells.

Sequencing was done on a sample of thymocytes. Receptors originate from a boy under three years old with a congenital heart defect. CDR3s leave out the opening cysteine and the closing phenylalanine or tryptophan. Each record gives: J gene, V gene, CDR3 protein.

>TRBJ2-3|TRBV25-1
ASRASLLAGGGTDTQY
>TRBJ2-3|TRBV15
ATSRVDSQGADTQY
>TRBJ2-7|TRBV11-2
ASSFGMLTSGSHEQY
>TRBJ2-5|TRBV13
ASSAVSGSETQY
>TRBJ1-2|TRBV5-1
ASSLASQGRYGYT
>TRBJ2-7|TRBV6-5
ASSYSGRGHEQY
>TRBJ1-3|TRBV27
ASSLTTPSGNTIY
>TRBJ2-7|TRBV18
ASSPSGRGGEQY
>TRBJ2-1|TRBV30
AWNKGSLYNEQF
>TRBJ2-7|TRBV11-2
ASSIKPGLAGFSYEQY
>TRBJ2-7|TRBV6-1
ASSDAGTTYEQY
>NA|TRBV11-2
ASSSPGQGNYEQY
>TRBJ2-1|TRBV4-1
ASSRGGLAVYNEQF
>TRBJ1-2|TRBV6-1
ASSEHRRDTHDYGYT
>NA|TRBV5-1
ASSCGLAGGRTYEQY
>TRBJ2-7|TRBV7-9
ASTHRGQGLYEQY
>TRBJ2-7|TRBV27
ASSSRQGISYEQY
>TRBJ2-3|TRBV18
ASSPAGSSEDTQY
>TRBJ1-2|TRBV5-1
ASSLGSGPLMPLSYGYT
>TRBJ2-2|TRBV7-9
ASSLSAGRGTGELF
>TRBJ2-5|TRBV30
AWSRGWQGSLETQY
>TRBJ2-1|TRBV7-9
ASSLKAGKGSYNEQF
>TRBJ2-5|TRBV29-1
SVEAQGVREETQY
>TRBJ2-5|TRBV6-5
ASSYYRDSQETQY
>TRBJ2-7|TRBV2
ASIDLPGLQLQEQY
>TRBJ2-3|TRBV29-1
SVEPCGSSGTKDTQY
>TRBJ2-7|TRBV27
ASSPLEGLAGRGGSYEQY
>TRBJ2-1|TRBV30
AWSVLRDHRQF